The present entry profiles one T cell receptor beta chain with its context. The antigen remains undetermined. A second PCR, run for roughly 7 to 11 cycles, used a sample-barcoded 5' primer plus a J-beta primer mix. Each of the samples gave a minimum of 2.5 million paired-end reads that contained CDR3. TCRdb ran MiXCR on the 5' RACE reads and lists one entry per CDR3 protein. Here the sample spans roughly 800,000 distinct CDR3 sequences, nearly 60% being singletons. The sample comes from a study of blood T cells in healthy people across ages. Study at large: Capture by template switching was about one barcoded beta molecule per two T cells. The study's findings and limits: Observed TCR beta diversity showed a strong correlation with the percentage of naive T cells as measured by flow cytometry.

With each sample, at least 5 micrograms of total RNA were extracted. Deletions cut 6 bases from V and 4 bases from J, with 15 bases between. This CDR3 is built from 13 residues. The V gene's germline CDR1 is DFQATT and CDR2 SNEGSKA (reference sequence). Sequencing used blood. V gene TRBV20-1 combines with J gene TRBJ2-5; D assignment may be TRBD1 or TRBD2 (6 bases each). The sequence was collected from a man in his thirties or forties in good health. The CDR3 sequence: CSARGGSGETQYF. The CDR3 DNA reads TGCAGTGCCCGAGGGGGGTCGGGAGAGACCCAGTACTTC.